This note documents a single TCR beta chain sequence. This sample is drawn from a study of regulatory T cells in long-lasting Graves disease. Investigators prepared the TCR beta libraries by applying iRepertoire HTBI primers and Arm-PCR of CDR3 regions. TCRdb processed the multiplex PCR reads anew with MiXCR; each CDR3 protein has one entry. Altogether some 220,000 distinct CDR3 sequences are present, around 20% being singletons, with the ten largest covering 12%. The time point was: newly diagnosed GD, antithyroid drugs for less than 3 months. After RNA was extracted from PBMCs, the TCR library was made from it. The same sample was also studied in work on T cells in Graves' hyperthyroidism and ophthalmopathy.

The receptor was derived from a woman aged 25 to 45 with Graves disease. The specimen was peripheral blood mononuclear cells (PBMCs), collected at new diagnosis, from a patient treated with antithyroid drugs.

CDR3 region: CALKGGDGYTF. In DNA form, the CDR3 reads TGTGCCTTGAAGGGGGGCGATGGCTACACCTTC. This chain uses TRBV10-3 with TRBJ1-2; maybe TRBD1 (6 bases). Germline V gene lookup returns CDR1 ENHRY and CDR2 SYGVKD. Trimming took off 11 bases at V and 6 bases at J, with 13 bases between the two ends. There are 11 residues in the CDR3.